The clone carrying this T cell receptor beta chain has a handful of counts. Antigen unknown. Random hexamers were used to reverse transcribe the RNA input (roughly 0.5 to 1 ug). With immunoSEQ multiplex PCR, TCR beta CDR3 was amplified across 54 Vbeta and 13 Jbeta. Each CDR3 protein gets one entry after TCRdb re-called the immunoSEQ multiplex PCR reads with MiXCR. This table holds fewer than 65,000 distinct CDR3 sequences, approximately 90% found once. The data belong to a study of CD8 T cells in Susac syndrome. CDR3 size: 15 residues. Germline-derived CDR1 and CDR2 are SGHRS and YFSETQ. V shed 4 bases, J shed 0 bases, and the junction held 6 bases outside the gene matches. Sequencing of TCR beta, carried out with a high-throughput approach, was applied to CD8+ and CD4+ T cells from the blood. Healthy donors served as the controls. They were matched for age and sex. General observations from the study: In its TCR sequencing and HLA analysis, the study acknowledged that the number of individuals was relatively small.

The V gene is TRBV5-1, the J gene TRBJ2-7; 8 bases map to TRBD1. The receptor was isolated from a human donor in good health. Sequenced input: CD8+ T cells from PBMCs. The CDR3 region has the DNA TGCGCCAGCAGCACGGACAGGGCAAGCTCCTACGAGCAGTACTTC. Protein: CASSTDRASSYEQYF.